Presented here are 14 T cell receptor beta chains from one specimen sequenced in a study of blood T cell repertoires in COVID-19. Only in-frame clones appear in the TCRdb table, and some are missing; sequencing was by immunoSEQ multiplex PCR. The repertoire holds around 190,000 clones, with roughly 87% as singletons. The sequencing input was peripheral blood. The receptors here all came from a woman aged 55-69 years with COVID-19, enrolled during active disease.

This clone was counted between two and nine times. The chain combines TRBV5-6 with TRBJ1-2, with 7 bases aligning to TRBD1. CDR1 SGHDT and CDR2 YYEEEE come from the germline V gene. The CDR3 is 14 residues long. The trim removed 4 bases at V and 3 bases at J, leaving 6 bases unmatched. This chain's CDR3 is CASSETGEDYGYTF. CDR3 sequence (DNA): TGTGCCAGCAGCGAAACAGGGGAAGACTATGGCTACACCTTC.

This chain uses TRBV4-1 with TRBJ2-5; TRBD2 agrees at 7 bases. The V gene's germline CDR1 is MGHRA and CDR2 YSYEKL. Losses at the gene ends were 0 bases for V and 5 bases for J; bases not matched to a gene: 3. The CDR3 sequence is 14 residues long. The CDR3 reads CASSQERGMETQYF. DNA of the CDR3: TGCGCCAGCAGCCAAGAGCGGGGGATGGAGACCCAGTACTTC.

V and J are TRBV5-6 and TRBJ2-3; weak D call: TRBD1 (6 bases). Germline values: CDR1 SGHDT, CDR2 YYEEEE. Trimming removed 0 bases at V and 0 bases at J, with 8 bases between. The CDR3 totals 15 residues. CDR3 sequence: CASSLVTGSTDTQYF. The DNA of the CDR3 is TGTGCCAGCAGCTTGGTGACAGGCAGCACAGATACGCAGTATTTT.

The chain couples TRBV3-1 (or the pseudogene TRBV3-2) to TRBJ1-1; 8 bases fit TRBD1. The germline V gene has CDR1 LGHDT and CDR2 YNNKEL (reference sequence). This CDR3 has 14 amino acids. The V gene end was trimmed by 5 bases and the J gene end by 5 bases; junction bases not matched to a gene: 7. For the CDR3, the DNA is TGTGCCAGCAGCTCTCAACAGGGGGGGACTGAAGCTTTCTTT. It encodes CASSSQQGGTEAFF.

On this clone itself: The same CDR3 is also encoded by other DNA sequences in this sample. This sequence joins TRBV4-2 and TRBJ2-1; 10 bases match TRBD2. CDR1 LGHNA and CDR2 YNFKEQ come from the germline V gene. The CDR3 is 15 amino acids. Trimming took 2 bases from V and 6 from J; bases not matched to a gene: 4. DNA for the CDR3: TGTGCCAGCAGCCAACTCTTAGCGGGAGGCAATGAGCAGTTCTTC. Protein sequence: CASSQLLAGGNEQFF.

This clone came up once. The chain has TRBV7-2 and TRBJ1-5; D remains unclear. Trimming took off 5 bases at V and 3 bases at J, with 11 bases between the two ends. Germline loops: CDR1 SGHTA, CDR2 FQGNSA. The CDR3 contains 14 residues. This CDR3 reads CASSGRTHNQPQHF. The CDR3 coding sequence is TGTGCCAGCAGCGGACGGACTCACAATCAGCCCCAGCATTTT. The complete variable domain, with remaining parts taken from reference TRBV7-2 and TRBJ1-5, reads GAGVSQSPSNKVTEKGKDVELRCDPISGHTALYWYRQSLGQGLEFLIYFQGNSAPDKSGLPSDRFSAERTGGSVSTLTIQRTQQEDSAVYLCASSGRTHNQPQHFGDGTRLSIL.

The gene calls are TRBV11-2 and TRBJ1-2; D may be TRBD1 (6 bases). The CDR3 totals 13 residues. Germline-derived CDR1 and CDR2 are SGHAT and FQNNGV. Trimming left V 6 bases short and J 3 bases short, with 11 bases between. This CDR3 reads CASRTTGYYGYTF. CDR3 coding DNA: TGTGCCAGCAGGACCACAGGGTACTATGGCTACACCTTC. The complete variable domain, with remaining parts taken from reference TRBV11-2 and TRBJ1-2, reads EAGVAQSPRYKIIEKRQSVAFWCNPISGHATLYWYQQILGQGPKLLIQFQNNGVVDDSQLPKDRFSAERLKGVDSTLKIQPAKLEDSAVYLCASRTTGYYGYTFGSGTRLTVV.

This clone was seen once. The chain joins TRBV7-2 to TRBJ2-1, with a tentative D call TRBD2 (6 bases). The V end lost 2 bases, the J end lost 8 bases, and 19 bases lay between the germline ends. This CDR3 is 16 amino acids long. CDR1 is SGHTA and CDR2 is FQGNSA in the germline V gene. The DNA for the CDR3 is TGTGCCAGCAGCTTAAGTTTGACTAGAGTTCGCGATGAGCAGTTCTTC. It encodes CASSLSLTRVRDEQFF.

This clone was picked up one time. The chain couples TRBV29-1 to TRBJ1-2; a weak D match, TRBD1 (5 bases). Germline CDR1 is SQVTM and CDR2 is ANQGSEA. V was pared by 8 bases and J by 7 bases, with 20 bases between. This CDR3 region has 13 residues. The CDR3 bases are TGCAGCATTGGGACGTCGGGGGTCGGTGGCTACACCTTC. This translates into CSIGTSGVGGYTF.

The rearrangement uses TRBV11-2 and TRBJ2-2, with 10 positions matching TRBD2. This CDR3 has 18 amino acids. Germline CDR1 and CDR2: SGHAT and FQNNGV. The V gene end was trimmed by 4 bases and the J gene end by 2 bases; junction bases not matched to a gene: 10. The CDR3 here is CASSSGLAEVKNTGELFF. In DNA, the CDR3 is TGTGCCAGCAGCTCAGGACTAGCGGAGGTAAAAAACACCGGGGAGCTGTTTTTT.

V and J are TRBV7-9 and TRBJ1-1; no definite D call. V lost 10 bases and J lost 2, with 8 bases in between. Per the germline V gene, CDR1 is SEHNR and CDR2 is FQNEAQ (reference sequence). This CDR3 is 11 amino acids long. The CDR3 DNA reads as TGTGCCACCAGTATCAACACTGAAGCTTTCTTT. Amino acid sequence: CATSINTEAFF.

The genes are TRBV7-6 and TRBJ2-1; the match to TRBD2 covers 10 bases. CDR1 is SGHVS, CDR2 FNYEAQ, per germline. The junction had 8 bases not matched to a gene; V was cut back by 6 bases and J by 6 bases. The CDR3 contains 15 residues. The CDR3: CASSQLAGAGNEQFF. Written as DNA, the CDR3 is TGTGCCAGCAGTCAGCTAGCGGGGGCAGGCAATGAGCAGTTCTTC.

The chain employs TRBV9 and TRBJ1-3, with D possibly being TRBD1 (5 bases). The CDR3 is 17 residues long. CDR1 SGDLS and CDR2 YYNGEE come from the germline V gene. Trimming stripped 2 bases from V and 0 bases from J, with 15 bases between. This CDR3 reads CASSVYDSPFSGNTIYF. The DNA for the CDR3 is TGTGCCAGCAGCGTGTATGACAGTCCCTTCTCTGGAAACACCATATATTTT.

The chain carries TRBV5-5 and TRBJ2-5; weak D call: TRBD2 (5 bases). The CDR3 spans 13 residues. Per the germline V gene, CDR1 is SGHKS and CDR2 is YYEKEE (reference sequence). Trimming cost V 5 bases and J 2 bases, with 10 bases left between them. The CDR3 bases are TGTGCCAGCAGGGGAGTGGGGCAAGAGACCCAGTACTTC. Its protein product is CASRGVGQETQYF. The variable domain in full, completed from reference TRBV5-5 and TRBJ2-5, reads DAGVTQSPTHLIKTRGQQVTLRCSPISGHKSVSWYQQVLGQGPQFIFQYYEKEERGRGNFPDRFSARQFPNYSSELNVNALLLGDSALYLCASRGVGQETQYFGPGTRLLVL.